This passage covers 7 T cell receptor beta chains from one sample sequenced in a study of breast tumors, draining lymph nodes, adjacent tissues (TCRdb year 2016). Receptor amplification or capture employed multiplex PCR. The sample was run on an Illumina HiSeq 2000. In TCRdb, the public reads were trimmed at Q25 with fastp and aligned with MiXCR, with productive beta chains retained. Each CDR3 protein gets just one entry, which takes the most common genes and DNA from the rows behind it. This sample comprises more than 250,000 distinct CDR3 sequences, 30% to 35% of them detected only once. The biggest ten clones account for about 1% of the sample. Lymph node samples came from the axillary draining lymph nodes of breast cancer patients. What was sequenced was axillary lymph node tissue. The receptors here all came from a female donor with breast cancer. Some clones in this sample may be carry-over from other donors' samples.

The CDR3, as DNA: TGTGCCAGCTCACTACAGGGTCTAGGCAATGAGCAGTTCTTC. Its protein is CASSLQGLGNEQFF. V and J are TRBV18 and TRBJ2-1; a possible D gene is TRBD1 (6 bases). CDR1 is KGHSH and CDR2 is LQKENI in the germline V gene. V was cut by 4 bases and J by 6 bases, with 13 bases left in between. The CDR3 spans 14 residues.

This clonotype was observed many times. The chain employs TRBV5-1 and TRBJ1-2; tentative D call: TRBD1 (5 bases). This CDR3 has 17 amino acids. Trimming took off 0 bases at V and 4 bases at J, with 19 bases between the two ends. Germline V gene lookup returns CDR1 SGHRS and CDR2 YFSETQ. CDR3 sequence: CASSLGSGIGLSYGYTF. CDR3 in DNA: TGCGCCAGCAGCTTGGGGTCAGGGATTGGCCTTAGCTATGGCTACACCTTC.

On this clonotype: It may be a read error: a sequence one base away is much more abundant. This chain joins TRBV4-2 and TRBJ2-3, with 7 bases that match TRBD2. The germline gives CDR1 LGHNA, CDR2 YNFKEQ. This CDR3 has 16 amino acids. The DNA for the CDR3 is TGTGCCAGCAGCCAAGAGGTTGGGAGGGGCACAGATGCGCAGTATTTT. It yields the protein CASSQEVGRGTDAQYF.

About this clonotype itself: A much larger clone is a single base away; this may be a read error. J is TRBJ2-7 and V is TRBV7-9; 12 bases are a match to TRBD1. CDR1 SEHNR and CDR2 FQNEAQ come from the germline V gene (reference sequence). The CDR3 extends over 15 amino acids. The CDR3 DNA follows: TGTGCCAGCAGCTCCACCGGGACAGGGGGCTACGAGCAGCACTTC. It yields the protein CASSSTGTGGYEQHF.

As concerns this clonotype: Just one base apart from a much larger clone, this may be a read error. The chain joins TRBV20-1 to TRBJ1-3, with D unresolved. The CDR3 has 16 residues. Germline V lookup: CDR1 DFQATT, CDR2 SNEGSKA (reference sequence). The CDR3 DNA reads TGCAGTGTTAGATTACCCCGTGGGCTCTCTGGAAACACCATATATTTT. Translation gives CSVRLPRGLSGNTIYF.

This clonotype was counted many times. J is TRBJ2-1 and V is TRBV19; D call uncertain. Germline V gene data show CDR1 as LNHDA and CDR2 as SQIVND (reference sequence). The CDR3 totals 15 residues. V lost 2 bases, J lost 8 bases, and 16 bases lay in between. CDR3 loop: CASSIRLALVDEQFF. Here the CDR3 DNA reads TGTGCCAGTAGTATAAGGTTAGCTCTAGTCGATGAGCAGTTCTTC.

In its sample, this clonotype was seen many times. The rearrangement links TRBV4-2 to TRBJ2-3; 7 bases fit TRBD1. This CDR3 has 14 amino acids. V shed 4 bases, J shed 5 bases, and the junction held 6 bases outside the gene matches. Germline V lookup: CDR1 LGHNA, CDR2 YNFKEQ. DNA of the CDR3: TGTGCCAGCAGCCCGGGGACAGCCCGAGATACGCAGTATTTT. As protein: CASSPGTARDTQYF.